What follows describes a single T cell receptor (beta chain). Antigen unknown. Time point denoted: baseline, week 1 (first vaccination visit). Treatment given: pre-vaccination baseline after standard-of-care therapy. The data were obtained in a study of a mutant IDH1 vaccine in newly diagnosed glioma. Background on the study: Patients under treatment included 62.5% males and approximately 38% females and had a mean age of approximately 40 years. Earlier care involved radiotherapy, temozolomide, or both, and the majority received both. Study-wide points: Changes to the top peripheral T cell clonotypes appeared unrelated to pseudoprogression.

This CDR3 has 12 amino acids. The germline gives CDR1 MNHEY, CDR2 SVGAGI. Trimming stripped 6 bases from V and 3 bases from J, with 6 bases between. The assay was immunoSEQ multiplex PCR, and TCRdb's table has in-frame clones only and misses some. This table holds 20,000 to 25,000 clones, 70% to 85% found once. V and J are TRBV6-5 and TRBJ1-5, with D unresolved. This TCR was sampled from a man aged 40-55 years with glioma. The sequences come from PBMCs, collected from a glioma patient treated with radiotherapy, temozolomide or both. CDR3 loop: CASRTTNQPQHF. The DNA for the CDR3 is TGTGCCAGCAGGACCACCAATCAGCCCCAGCATTTT.